This T cell receptor (beta chain) appears in the sequencing data of a study of blood T cell repertoires in COVID-19. At the level of the study: Acute and convalescent COVID-19 specimens originated in the United States, Italy and Spain. In each case, the material was cDNA or gDNA derived from T cells, B-cell-depleted T cells, or PBMCs.

Study processing details: From reference gene primer amplification, estimates of nucleated cell counts were derived. Method: immunoSEQ multiplex PCR; TCRdb's copy keeps in-frame clones and lacks some. V and J calls and clone size are given by that table; D and trimming were obtained from the DNA. The data contain about 120,000 clones, 80% to 90% of them singletons. Trimming removed 6 bases at V and 5 bases at J, with 15 bases between. Germline V lookup: CDR1 MNHEY, CDR2 SVGAGI. The length of the CDR3 is 14 residues. The TCR was taken from a man aged 35 to 55 with acute or convalescent COVID-19. The source material was peripheral blood. The chain recombines TRBV6-5 with TRBJ2-3; D unresolved. This CDR3 is CASRDFRPVDTQYF. CDR3 sequence (DNA): TGTGCCAGCAGAGACTTCCGGCCGGTAGATACGCAGTATTTT.